This passage covers 10 T cell receptor beta chains from one sample sequenced in a study of T-cell reconstitution after alpha-beta-depleted transplantation in children. Construction of the TCRbeta library involved unique molecular identifiers. TCRdb reanalysed the PCR reads using MiXCR and keeps one entry per CDR3 protein. The profile shows 200,000 to 250,000 distinct CDR3 sequences, approximately 9% of them singletons. This material consisted of PBMCs from the stem cell graft donor, taken from the stem cell graft. The source is a human donor who donated a stem cell graft to a child with acute lymphoblastic leukemia.

Concerning this clonotype itself: Possible read error: a much larger clone is one base away. This rearrangement joins TRBV11-2 to TRBJ1-1; D is unresolved. The CDR3 is 12 amino acids. The germline gives CDR1 SGHAT, CDR2 FQNNGV. V lost 2 bases and J lost 1, with 2 bases in between. The CDR3 nucleotides read TGTGCCAGCAGCTTAAGGAACACTGAAGCTTTCTTT. The encoded protein is CASSLRNTEAFF.

This clonotype has ten or more counts. In nucleotides, the CDR3 is TGCGCCAGCAGCTTGACGCAGGGGTCCTACAATGAGCAGTTCTTC. Translated, it gives CASSLTQGSYNEQFF. The chain couples TRBV5-1 to TRBJ2-1; TRBD1 might be the D (6 bases). CDR1 and CDR2 from the germline V gene are SGHRS and YFSETQ. CDR3 size: 15 residues. V lost 1 base and J lost 1, with 9 bases in between.

The rearrangement uses TRBV12-3 or TRBV12-4 and TRBJ2-4, with a possible D match to TRBD2 (5 bases). The CDR3 totals 14 residues. Trimming removed 3 bases at V and 8 bases at J, with 14 bases between. CDR3 coding DNA: TGTGCCAGCAGTTTCGTACGGGGAGCGGACATTCAGTACTTC. Encoded protein: CASSFVRGADIQYF.

Only a few counts were recorded for this clonotype. This sequence joins TRBV10-3 and TRBJ1-6; the D is unclear. CDR3 length: 14 amino acids. Germline lookup yields CDR1 ENHRY and CDR2 SYGVKD. Between the trimmed V and J ends, which lost 2 bases and 10 bases, there was a span of 12 bases. The CDR3 protein is CAISEAAGGSPLHF. The CDR3 nucleotides are TGTGCCATCAGTGAGGCTGCAGGCGGGTCACCCCTCCACTTT.

The J gene is TRBJ1-1, the V gene TRBV9; possible D gene TRBD1, 6 bases. V lost 4 bases to trimming and J lost 0 bases, with 22 bases between them. In germline, CDR1 is SGDLS, CDR2 YYNGEE. The CDR3 is 18 residues long. CDR3 sequence (DNA): TGTGCCAGCAGCCCTAACCCCGGGGGCGCGGGGATGAACACTGAAGCTTTCTTT. Its translation: CASSPNPGGAGMNTEAFF.

In its sample, this clonotype was seen many times. J is TRBJ2-6 and V is TRBV29-1, with D perhaps TRBD1 (6 bases). The CDR3 has 15 amino acids. The ends were cut back, 4 bases at V and 0 bases at J, with 10 bases in the middle. The germline gives CDR1 SQVTM, CDR2 ANQGSEA. The CDR3 DNA reads as TGCAGCGTTGCGGGACACCACTCTGGGGCCAACGTCCTGACTTTC. It codes for CSVAGHHSGANVLTF.

Many counts were recorded for this clonotype. The chain couples TRBV18 to TRBJ1-6, with D uncertain. Germline V CDR1 and CDR2: KGHSH, LQKENI. The V and J ends lost 3 bases and 7 bases respectively, with 19 bases between them. The CDR3 spans 17 residues. The CDR3 region is CASSPYQAGEGNSPLHF. The CDR3 DNA is TGTGCCAGCTCACCCTACCAAGCAGGAGAAGGCAATTCACCCCTCCACTTT.

The rearrangement joins TRBV7-8 to TRBJ2-3; D perhaps matches TRBD2 (6 bases). There are 22 residues in the CDR3. From germline, CDR1 is SGHVS and CDR2 FQNEAQ. The V and J ends lost 5 bases and 0 bases respectively, with 33 bases between them. The CDR3 bases are TGTGCCAGCAGCAAAAAAAGAGGAACCATGCAAGAACGGGAGTTCAGCACAGATACGCAGTATTTT. It is translated as CASSKKRGTMQEREFSTDTQYF.

The chain couples TRBV5-1 to TRBJ1-1; D is perhaps TRBD1 (6 bases). V was trimmed by 4 bases and J by 4 bases, leaving 14 bases between them. Germline CDR1 SGHRS, CDR2 YFSETQ. The CDR3 contains 14 residues. The CDR3 reads CASSGGHGGTEAFF. As DNA, the CDR3 is TGCGCCAGCAGCGGGGGACACGGGGGCACTGAAGCTTTCTTT.

This clonotype showed up just a few times. V and J are TRBV12-3 or TRBV12-4 and TRBJ1-1; D ambiguous. There are 12 residues in the CDR3. The V gene lost 7 bases and the J gene lost 4 bases, with 10 bases spanning the gap. CDR3 nucleotides: TGTGCCAGCAAGCGGGAGGGCACTGAAGCTTTCTTT. Encoded protein: CASKREGTEAFF.